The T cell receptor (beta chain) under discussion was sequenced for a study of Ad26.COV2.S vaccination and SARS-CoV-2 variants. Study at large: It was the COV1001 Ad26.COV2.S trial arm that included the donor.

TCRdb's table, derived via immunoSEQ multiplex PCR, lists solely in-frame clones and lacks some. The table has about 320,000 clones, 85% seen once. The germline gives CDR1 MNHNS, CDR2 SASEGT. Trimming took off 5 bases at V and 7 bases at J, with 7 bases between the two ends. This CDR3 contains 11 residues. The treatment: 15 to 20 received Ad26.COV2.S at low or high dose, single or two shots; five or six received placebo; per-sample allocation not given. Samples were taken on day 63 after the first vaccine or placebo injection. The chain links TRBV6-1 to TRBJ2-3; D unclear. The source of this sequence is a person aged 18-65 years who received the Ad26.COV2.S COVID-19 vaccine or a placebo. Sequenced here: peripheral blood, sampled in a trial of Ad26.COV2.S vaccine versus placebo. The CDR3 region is CASSSDNTQYF. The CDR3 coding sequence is TGTGCCAGCAGTTCGGATAATACGCAGTATTTT.